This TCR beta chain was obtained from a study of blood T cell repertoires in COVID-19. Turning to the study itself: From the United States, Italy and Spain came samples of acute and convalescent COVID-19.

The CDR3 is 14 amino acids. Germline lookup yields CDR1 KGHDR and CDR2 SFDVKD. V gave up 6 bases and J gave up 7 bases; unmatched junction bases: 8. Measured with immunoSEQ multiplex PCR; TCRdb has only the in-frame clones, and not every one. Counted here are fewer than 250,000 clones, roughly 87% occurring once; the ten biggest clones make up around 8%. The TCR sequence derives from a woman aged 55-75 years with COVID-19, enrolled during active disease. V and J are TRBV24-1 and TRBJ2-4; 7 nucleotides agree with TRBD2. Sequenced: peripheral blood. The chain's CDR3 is CATSNSGRVNIQYF. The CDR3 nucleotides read TGTGCCACCAGTAATAGCGGGCGGGTGAACATTCAGTACTTC.